The clone carrying this TCR beta chain was seen at least ten times. Its antigen remains unknown. Amplification of TCR alpha and beta CDR3 regions from RNA used iRepertoire nested multiplex PCR. TCRdb used MiXCR to reprocess the multiplex PCR reads, holding one entry per CDR3 protein. The table shows 170,000 or so distinct CDR3 sequences, with more than 35% occurring only once. This record belongs to a study of glioma-infiltrating T cells. Study-wide points: Non-neoplastic patients had below-expected tissue-blood divergence, while all gliomas exceeded expectation.

The specimen sequenced was glioma tissue, nonneoplastic brain tissue, or PBMCs (not recorded which). The receptor was derived from a human donor with low-grade glioma or glioblastoma, undergoing nonglioma brain surgery, or in good health (not recorded which).

The CDR3 bases are TGTGCCAGCAGCCAAGATCAGGATGGCTACACCTTC. Its protein is CASSQDQDGYTF. The V and J genes are TRBV4-2 and TRBJ1-2; D gene ambiguous. V shed 0 bases and J shed 6 bases, with 5 bases lying between them. Per the germline V gene, CDR1 is LGHNA and CDR2 is YNFKEQ. This CDR3 is 12 amino acids long.